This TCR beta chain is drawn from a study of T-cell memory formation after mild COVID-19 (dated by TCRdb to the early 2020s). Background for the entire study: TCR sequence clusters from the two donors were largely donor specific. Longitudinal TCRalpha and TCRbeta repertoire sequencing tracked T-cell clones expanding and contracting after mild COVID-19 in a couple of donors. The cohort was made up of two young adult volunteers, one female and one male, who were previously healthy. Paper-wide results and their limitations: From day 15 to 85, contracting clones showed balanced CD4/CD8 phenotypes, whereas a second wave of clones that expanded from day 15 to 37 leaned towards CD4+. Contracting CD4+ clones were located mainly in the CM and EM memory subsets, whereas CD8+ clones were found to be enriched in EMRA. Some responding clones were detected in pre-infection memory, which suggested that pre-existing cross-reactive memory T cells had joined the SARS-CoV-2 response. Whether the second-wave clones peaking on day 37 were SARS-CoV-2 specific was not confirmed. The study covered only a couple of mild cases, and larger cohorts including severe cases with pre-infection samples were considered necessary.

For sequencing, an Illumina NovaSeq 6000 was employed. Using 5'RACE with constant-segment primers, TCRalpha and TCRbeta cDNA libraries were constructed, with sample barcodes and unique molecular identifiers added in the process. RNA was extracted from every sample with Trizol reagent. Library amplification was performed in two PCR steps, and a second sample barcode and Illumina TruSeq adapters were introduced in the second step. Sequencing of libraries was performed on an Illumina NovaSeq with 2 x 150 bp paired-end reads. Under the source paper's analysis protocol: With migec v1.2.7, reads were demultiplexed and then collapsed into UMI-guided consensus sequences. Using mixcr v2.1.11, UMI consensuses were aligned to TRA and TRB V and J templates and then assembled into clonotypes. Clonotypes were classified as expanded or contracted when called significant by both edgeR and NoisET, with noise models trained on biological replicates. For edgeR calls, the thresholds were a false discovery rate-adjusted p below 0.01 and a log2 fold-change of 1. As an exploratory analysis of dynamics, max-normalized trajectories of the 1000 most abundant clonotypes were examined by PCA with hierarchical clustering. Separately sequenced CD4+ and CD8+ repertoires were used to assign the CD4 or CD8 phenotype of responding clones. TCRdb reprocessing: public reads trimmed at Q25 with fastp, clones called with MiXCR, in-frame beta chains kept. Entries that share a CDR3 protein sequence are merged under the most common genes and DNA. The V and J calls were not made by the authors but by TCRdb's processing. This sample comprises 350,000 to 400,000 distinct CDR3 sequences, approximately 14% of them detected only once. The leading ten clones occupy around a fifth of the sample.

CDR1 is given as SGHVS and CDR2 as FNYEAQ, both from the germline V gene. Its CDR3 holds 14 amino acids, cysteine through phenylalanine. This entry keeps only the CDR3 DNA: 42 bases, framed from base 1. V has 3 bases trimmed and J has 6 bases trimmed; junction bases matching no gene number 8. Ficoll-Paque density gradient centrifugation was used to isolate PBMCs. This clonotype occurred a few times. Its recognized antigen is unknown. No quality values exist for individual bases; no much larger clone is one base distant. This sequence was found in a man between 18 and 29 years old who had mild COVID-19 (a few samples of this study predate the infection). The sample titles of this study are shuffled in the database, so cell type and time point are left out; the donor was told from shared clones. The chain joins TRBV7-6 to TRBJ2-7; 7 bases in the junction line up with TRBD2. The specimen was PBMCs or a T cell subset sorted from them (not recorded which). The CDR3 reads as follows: CASSLEVGGVEQYF. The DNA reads TGTGCCAGCAGCTTGGAAGTGGGGGGGGTCGAGCAGTACTTC.